These 24 T cell receptor beta chains originate from one sample sequenced in a study of response to subunit inactivated influenza vaccine. TCRdb reprocessed the RT-PCR reads via MiXCR and lists one record per CDR3 protein. Among 750,000 to 850,000 distinct CDR3 sequences listed, about a fifth were seen once. This specimen consisted of PBMCs from blood, obtained 4 to 6 days after vaccination. The receptors here all came from a middle-aged man who received an inactivated influenza vaccine.

This clonotype showed up just a few times. The genes are TRBV7-3 and TRBJ2-1; TRBD2 matches 10 bases. Unmatched junction bases numbered 9, after V lost 4 bases and J lost 3 bases. Germline CDR1 and CDR2: SGHTA and FQGTGA. CDR3 length: 17 amino acids. This CDR3 is CASSYKPGLANYNEQFF. The CDR3 DNA sequence: TGTGCCAGCAGCTACAAACCGGGACTAGCGAACTACAATGAGCAGTTCTTC.

The gene calls are TRBV5-6 and TRBJ2-7; 7 bases are a match to TRBD1. CDR1 is SGHDT and CDR2 is YYEEEE in the germline V gene. This CDR3 contains 14 residues. V lost 0 bases and J lost 2; bases outside the gene matches: 2. The CDR3 region is CASSLGDSAYEQYF. The CDR3 region has the DNA TGTGCCAGCAGCTTGGGGGACAGCGCCTACGAGCAGTACTTC.

This clonotype was observed a few times. The V and J genes are TRBV2 and TRBJ2-3, with 8 nucleotides matching TRBD2. This CDR3 spans 15 amino acids. Per germline, CDR1 SNHLY and CDR2 FYNNEI. V lost 8 bases, J lost 3 bases, and 10 bases stayed unmatched. The CDR3 here is CASRPPGGQTDTQYF. DNA of the CDR3: TGTGCCAGCCGTCCCCCGGGGGGGCAAACAGATACGCAGTATTTT.

This chain uses TRBV20-1 with TRBJ2-2; perhaps TRBD2 as D (5 bases). Trimming pared 2 bases from V and 4 bases from J, leaving 11 bases between. The CDR3 covers 14 residues. Germline lookup yields CDR1 DFQATT and CDR2 SNEGSKA (reference sequence). CDR3 DNA: TGCAGTGCTAGAAGACTACTAGGCACCGGGGAGCTGTTTTTT. Amino acids: CSARRLLGTGELFF.

The chain has TRBV12-3 or TRBV12-4 and TRBJ2-2; tentatively, D is TRBD1 (6 bases). Trimming took 1 base from V and 5 from J, leaving 14 bases between them. The CDR3 has 16 amino acids. The chain's CDR3 is CASSLGQVIWTGELFF. CDR3 bases: TGTGCCAGCAGTTTAGGACAGGTTATTTGGACCGGGGAGCTGTTTTTT.

The chain employs TRBV12-3 or TRBV12-4 and TRBJ1-1; TRBD1 aligns across 9 bases. V was clipped by 7 bases and J by 5 bases; unmatched bases: 8. The CDR3 contains 14 residues. CDR3 in DNA: TGTGCCAGCACCCCGGGACAGGGCGGGACTGAAGCTTTCTTT. Its translation is CASTPGQGGTEAFF.

The chain recombines TRBV6-5 with TRBJ1-4; D might be TRBD1 (5 bases). The CDR3 consists of 16 residues. Germline-derived CDR1 and CDR2 are MNHEY and SVGAGI. The V and J ends lost 2 bases and 8 bases respectively, with 18 bases between them. CDR3 sequence (DNA): TGTGCCAGCAGTTACGGGGTGACAGAGTATAGGGAAAAACTGTTTTTT. It is translated as CASSYGVTEYREKLFF.

This clonotype was detected many times. The genes are TRBV10-3 and TRBJ2-3; D not resolved. The length of the CDR3 is 13 residues. Germline CDR1 is ENHRY and CDR2 is SYGVKD. V gave up 4 bases and J gave up 0 bases, with 5 bases separating them. DNA for the CDR3: TGTGCCATCAGTGCCTACAGCACAGATACGCAGTATTTT. Its translation: CAISAYSTDTQYF.

A few counts support this clonotype. The V call is TRBV27, the J call TRBJ2-3; D remains ambiguous. This CDR3 region has 13 residues. Germline CDR1 reads MNHEY; CDR2 reads SMNVEV (reference sequence). V gave up 5 bases and J gave up 3 bases, with 9 bases separating them. Written as DNA, the CDR3 is TGTGCCAGCAGTCCCCTCGAGACAGATACGCAGTATTTT. This translates into CASSPLETDTQYF.

This clonotype was seen only a few times. The chain uses TRBV20-1 and TRBJ2-7; 10 bases line up with TRBD1. Trimming removed 3 bases from V and 6 bases from J; junction bases left unmatched: 8. The CDR3 has 14 residues. Germline CDR1 is DFQATT and CDR2 is SNEGSKA (reference sequence). Here the CDR3 reads CSARRDRGSGEQYF. CDR3 DNA sequence: TGCAGTGCTAGGAGGGACAGGGGCTCGGGCGAGCAGTACTTC.

There are many counts of this clonotype. This chain uses TRBV3-1 with TRBJ1-4, with TRBD1 matching over 7 bases. CDR3 length equals 17 residues. Germline V gives CDR1 LGHDT, CDR2 YNNKEL (reference sequence). The J segment lost 5 bases and the V segment lost 4 bases, leaving 13 bases of the junction unmatched. The DNA of the CDR3 is TGTGCCAGCAGCCTCAACCGAAGGGACAGAACGAATGAAAAACTGTTTTTT. It translates to CASSLNRRDRTNEKLFF.

The V and J genes are TRBV19 and TRBJ1-1, with D unresolved. Germline lookup yields CDR1 LNHDA and CDR2 SQIVND (reference sequence). V was trimmed by 5 bases and J by 5 bases, leaving 21 bases between them. The CDR3 consists of 16 residues. CDR3 residues: CASSPGKEVRRTEAFF. In DNA, the CDR3 is TGTGCCAGTAGTCCAGGAAAGGAGGTGAGACGGACTGAAGCTTTCTTT.

This clonotype was seen only a few times. The chain recombines TRBV7-8 with TRBJ2-3, with D tentatively TRBD1 or TRBD2 (5 bases each). CDR1 is SGHVS, CDR2 FQNEAQ, per germline. The V end was cut by 2 bases, the J end by 4 bases, with 10 bases between. The CDR3 runs 14 residues. The CDR3 DNA sequence: TGTGCCAGCAGCTTATGGGGGACGCCAGATACGCAGTATTTT. Protein sequence: CASSLWGTPDTQYF.

A few counts support this clonotype. CDR3 DNA: TGTGCCATCAGTGAGTCCCGGGGGTCGGGCAATGAGCAGTTCTTC. Translating gives CAISESRGSGNEQFF. The V gene is TRBV10-3, the J gene TRBJ2-1; perhaps TRBD2 as D (6 bases). Germline V gene sequence: CDR1 ENHRY, CDR2 SYGVKD. The ends were cut back, 0 bases at V and 6 bases at J, with 12 bases in the middle. The CDR3 covers 15 residues.

The chain combines TRBV29-1 with TRBJ1-1; no definite D call. Trimming removed 6 bases at V and 0 bases at J, with 8 bases between. Germline V CDR1 and CDR2: SQVTM, ANQGSEA. This CDR3 region has 12 residues. The CDR3 bases are TGCAGCGTCGTACACCTGAACACTGAAGCTTTCTTT. The encoded protein is CSVVHLNTEAFF.

This rearrangement joins TRBV6-5 to TRBJ2-1, with D possibly being TRBD2 (6 bases). The CDR3 covers 14 residues. The germline gives CDR1 MNHEY, CDR2 SVGAGI. Trimming removed 6 bases from V and 5 bases from J, with 14 bases in between. The CDR3 coding sequence is TGTGCCAGCAGGTACCGGGAGTACCACAATGAGCAGTTCTTC. It specifies CASRYREYHNEQFF.

Written as DNA, the CDR3 is TGTGCCAGCAGTTTCGGGCGGGGGACGTACAATGAGCAGTTCTTC. The encoded protein is CASSFGRGTYNEQFF. The genes are TRBV12-3 or TRBV12-4 and TRBJ2-1; 7 bases line up with TRBD2. The CDR3 has 15 amino acids. Germline trimming cut 3 bases from V and 4 bases from J; bases unmatched to any gene: 6.

The chain recombines TRBV11-2 with TRBJ2-5; tentative D call: TRBD2 (6 bases). Germline CDR1 is SGHAT and CDR2 is FQNNGV. This CDR3 has 14 residues. The germline V and J ends were trimmed by 3 bases and 2 bases, with 10 bases remaining between them. CDR3 loop: CASSFRDSQETQYF. The CDR3 coding sequence is TGTGCCAGCAGCTTCCGGGACTCTCAAGAGACCCAGTACTTC.

The chain carries TRBV5-6 and TRBJ2-7; D is ambiguous. The germline gives CDR1 SGHDT, CDR2 YYEEEE. This CDR3 region has 16 residues. V lost 2 bases, J lost 2 bases, and 17 bases lay in between. The CDR3 protein is CASSFGLTATAYEQYF. CDR3 DNA sequence: TGTGCCAGCAGCTTCGGCTTAACAGCGACGGCCTACGAGCAGTACTTC. The entire variable domain, with the rest obtained from reference TRBV5-6 and TRBJ2-7, is as follows: DAGVTQSPTHLIKTRGQQVTLRCSPKSGHDTVSWYQQALGQGPQFIFQYYEEEERQRGNFPDRFSGHQFPNYSSELNVNALLLGDSALYLCASSFGLTATAYEQYFGPGTRLTVT.

The chain is built from TRBV5-1 and TRBJ2-5; no clear D gene. Deletions cut 0 bases from V and 4 bases from J, with 13 bases between. Germline V gene sequence: CDR1 SGHRS, CDR2 YFSETQ. This CDR3 has 15 residues. The CDR3 DNA sequence: TGCGCCAGCAGCTTGGATTTCCCCCGAAGAGAGACCCAGTACTTC. As protein: CASSLDFPRRETQYF.

The chain is built from TRBV3-1 and TRBJ2-5, with 7 bases identical to TRBD2. CDR1 LGHDT and CDR2 YNNKEL come from the germline V gene (reference sequence). This CDR3 is built from 11 residues. With 5 bases clipped from V and 14 bases from J, the junction kept 8 bases outside the gene matches. This CDR3 reads CASSEGLGTYF. The CDR3, as DNA: TGTGCCAGCAGCGAAGGACTAGGTACCTACTTC.

This clonotype was recorded a few times. The CDR3 sequence is CASSQRIRGQETQYF. The CDR3 DNA reads as TGCGCCAGCAGCCAAAGGATCAGGGGGCAAGAGACCCAGTACTTC. The chain recombines TRBV4-3 with TRBJ2-5, with TRBD1 identical over 7 bases. CDR3 length: 15 amino acids. From germline, CDR1 is LGHNA and CDR2 YSLEER. V shed 2 bases, J shed 2 bases, and the junction held 5 bases outside the gene matches.

The chain has TRBV20-1 and TRBJ2-7; possible D gene TRBD1, 6 bases. The CDR3 has 13 residues. V gave up 5 bases and J gave up 0 bases, with 11 bases separating them. The germline V gene has CDR1 DFQATT and CDR2 SNEGSKA (reference sequence). This CDR3 reads CSARHRASYEQYF. DNA for the CDR3: TGCAGTGCTCGTCACAGGGCCTCCTACGAGCAGTACTTC.

J is TRBJ1-2 and V is TRBV7-2, with D perhaps matching TRBD1 (6 bases). V dropped 5 bases and J dropped 8 bases, with 15 bases sitting between them. Germline V CDR1 and CDR2: SGHTA, FQGNSA. The CDR3 loop spans 13 amino acids. The CDR3 DNA reads as TGTGCCAGCAGCCCCACAGGGCCATCGGGCTACACCTTC. Protein sequence: CASSPTGPSGYTF.